Sequencing of this T cell receptor (beta chain) was carried out in a study of T cell responses to AZD1222 COVID-19 vaccine. Concerning this clone: Its antigen is as yet unknown.

TCRdb's table, derived via immunoSEQ multiplex PCR, lists solely in-frame clones and lacks some. The data show 65,000 to 85,000 clones, with 84% seen just once and roughly 20% held by the top ten. Regarding the study as a whole: Only a handful of people who got AZD1222 tested seropositive at baseline. Spike regions recognized by vaccine-associated CD4 TCRs spanned the protein, led by 160-218 and 743-854. No day 14 peak samples; only post-peak repertoires were characterized. White British donors predominated, females outnumbered males, and clonal diversity was possibly underestimated.

The receptor was isolated from an adult in good health. The material was peripheral blood, obtained on day 0 of AZD1222 vaccination.

CDR3 bases: TGTGCCACCAGTGATTCCTCCGGGGGAAGGGGCAATTCACCCCTCCACTTT. Amino acids: CATSDSSGGRGNSPLHF. This chain joins TRBV24-1 and TRBJ1-6, with D perhaps TRBD1 (5 bases). Germline-derived CDR1 and CDR2 are KGHDR and SFDVKD. V lost 2 bases and J lost 7, with 17 bases in between. The CDR3 covers 17 residues.